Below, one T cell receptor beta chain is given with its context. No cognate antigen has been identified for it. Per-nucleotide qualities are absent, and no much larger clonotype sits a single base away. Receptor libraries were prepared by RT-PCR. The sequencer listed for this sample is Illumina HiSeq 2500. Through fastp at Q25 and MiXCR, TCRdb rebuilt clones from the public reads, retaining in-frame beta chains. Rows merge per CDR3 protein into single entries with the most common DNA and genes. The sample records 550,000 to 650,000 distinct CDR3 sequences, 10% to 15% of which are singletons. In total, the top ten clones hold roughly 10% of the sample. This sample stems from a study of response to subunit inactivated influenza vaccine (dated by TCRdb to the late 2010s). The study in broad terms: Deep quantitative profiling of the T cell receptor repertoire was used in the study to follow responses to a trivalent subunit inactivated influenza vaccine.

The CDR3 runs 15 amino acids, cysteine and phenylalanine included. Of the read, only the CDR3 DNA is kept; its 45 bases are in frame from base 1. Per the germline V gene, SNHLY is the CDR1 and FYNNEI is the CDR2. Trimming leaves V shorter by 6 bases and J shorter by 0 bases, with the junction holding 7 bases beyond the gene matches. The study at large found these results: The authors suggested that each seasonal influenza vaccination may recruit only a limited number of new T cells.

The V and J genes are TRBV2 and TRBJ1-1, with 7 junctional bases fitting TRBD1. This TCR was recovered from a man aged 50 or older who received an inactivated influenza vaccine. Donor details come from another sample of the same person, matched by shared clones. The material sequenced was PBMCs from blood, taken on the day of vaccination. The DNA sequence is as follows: TGTGCCAGCAGAAAGGGGGCAGGGATGAACACTGAAGCTTTCTTT. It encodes CASRKGAGMNTEAFF.